The 22 T cell receptor beta chains below all came from one sample that was sequenced in a study of shared clonotypes between healthy human individuals (dated by TCRdb to about 2020). The library was obtained by the immunoSEQ multiplex PCR assay. Sourced from immuneACCESS, this table was stored by TCRdb with only in-frame sequences that have V and J called. A share of the clones is absent; for the studies checked, an unresolved V gene accounts for under half, and the remainder has no known explanation. For this sample the table gives 2 million to 3 million clones, of which roughly 93% were detected only once. The ten largest clonotypes hold 0.36% of the sample. What was sequenced was naive CD4+ T cells from PBMCs. Read against the paper, the sample's cell subset or site label means: CD45RA+ positively selected. All receptors derive from a man aged 18-30 years in good health. Some clones in this sample may be carry-over from other donors' samples.

The chain joins TRBV19 to TRBJ1-2; possible D gene TRBD1, 5 bases. This CDR3 region has 14 residues. V lost 0 bases and J lost 7, with 12 bases in between. The germline CDR1 and CDR2 sequences are LNHDA and SQIVND (reference sequence). CDR3 region: CASSIEVGGRGYTF. The CDR3 DNA reads as TGTGCCAGTAGTATAGAGGTCGGGGGTCGTGGCTACACCTTC.

This clone was picked up one time. The rearrangement uses TRBV5-1 and TRBJ2-3; a weak D match, TRBD1 (6 bases). Trimming pared 4 bases from V and 2 bases from J, leaving 20 bases between. The CDR3 loop spans 17 amino acids. The germline gives CDR1 SGHRS, CDR2 YFSETQ. CDR3 in DNA: TGCGCCAGCAGCCCCGAAACAGGGAGTCCGGCCACAGATACGCAGTATTTT. Amino acid sequence: CASSPETGSPATDTQYF.

A remark on this clone: This sample also contains other DNA sequences that code for the same CDR3. The chain uses TRBV9 and TRBJ2-1; 7 nucleotides line up with TRBD2. V lost 2 bases and J lost 1; bases outside the gene matches: 3. Germline CDR1 is SGDLS and CDR2 is YYNGEE. There are 15 residues in the CDR3. CDR3 sequence (DNA): TGTGCCAGCAGCGTCGGCGGGAGATCCTACAATGAGCAGTTCTTC. It yields the protein CASSVGGRSYNEQFF.

The chain uses TRBV27 and TRBJ2-2; 9 bases match TRBD1. The CDR3 sequence is 17 residues long. The J segment lost 1 base and the V segment lost 1 base, leaving 4 bases of the junction unmatched. Germline CDR1 is MNHEY and CDR2 is SMNVEV (reference sequence). The CDR3 region has the DNA TGTGCCAGCAGTTTATTAGGGACAGGGATGAACACCGGGGAGCTGTTTTTT. This sequence encodes CASSLLGTGMNTGELFF.

On this clone: A junction end diverges from the germline sequence, so it may reflect a read error. The gene calls are TRBV18 and TRBJ2-3; 8 positions match TRBD1. Germline V gene sequence: CDR1 KGHSH, CDR2 LQKENI. The CDR3 contains 17 residues. CDR3 sequence (DNA): TGTGCCGGCTCTCCATTCCGGACAGGGCGTTTCGCAGATACGCAGTATTTT. This sequence encodes CAGSPFRTGRFADTQYF.

The chain combines TRBV20-1 with TRBJ2-1; D may be TRBD1 (5 bases). This CDR3 region has 11 residues. Germline CDR1 DFQATT, CDR2 SNEGSKA (reference sequence). V gave up 3 bases and J gave up 10 bases, with 10 bases separating them. CDR3 DNA: TGCAGTGCTAGCCAGGGTGAGGAGCAGTTCTTC. Protein: CSASQGEEQFF.

The V gene is TRBV5-6, the J gene TRBJ2-2; 8 bases match TRBD2. Per germline, CDR1 SGHDT and CDR2 YYEEEE. Trimming cost V 2 bases and J 4 bases; bases outside gene matches: 1. This CDR3 is built from 14 residues. This CDR3 reads CASSFGRATGELFF. The CDR3 DNA follows: TGTGCCAGCAGCTTCGGGAGGGCCACCGGGGAGCTGTTTTTT.

The chain uses TRBV2 and TRBJ2-1; D call uncertain. Germline assignment: CDR1 SNHLY and CDR2 FYNNEI. The CDR3 runs 13 residues. Trimming took 7 bases from V and 4 from J, leaving 11 bases between them. Here the CDR3 DNA reads TGTGCCAGCACCGCAAACGAGTACAATGAGCAGTTCTTC. Encoded protein: CASTANEYNEQFF. Full variable domain (missing parts from reference TRBV2 and TRBJ2-1): EPEVTQTPSHQVTQMGQEVILRCVPISNHLYFYWYRQILGQKVEFLVSFYNNEISEKSEIFDDQFSVERPDGSNFTLKIRSTKLEDSAMYFCASTANEYNEQFFGPGTRLTVL.

CDR3 protein: CASSRALAGSTDTQYF. The CDR3 DNA is TGTGCCAGCAGCCGGGCGCTAGCGGGGAGCACAGATACGCAGTATTTT. The chain employs TRBV7-3 and TRBJ2-3; TRBD2 matches at 9 bases. Germline V gives CDR1 SGHTA, CDR2 FQGTGA. With V trimmed by 5 bases and J by 0 bases, 6 bases remained unmatched. The CDR3 extends over 16 amino acids.

V is TRBV5-1 and J is TRBJ2-1, with 7 bases that match TRBD1. The V gene's germline CDR1 is SGHRS and CDR2 YFSETQ. The CDR3 covers 15 residues. Unmatched junction bases numbered 6, after V lost 4 bases and J lost 2 bases. The CDR3 loop is CASSKNRGTYNEQFF. The CDR3 DNA reads as TGCGCCAGCAGCAAGAACAGGGGAACCTACAATGAGCAGTTCTTC.

This chain joins TRBV29-1 and TRBJ1-1; D is ambiguous. Trimming stripped 5 bases from V and 4 bases from J, with 17 bases between. The CDR3 covers 14 residues. CDR1 is SQVTM and CDR2 is ANQGSEA in the germline V gene. CDR3 sequence (DNA): TGCAGCGTTCACACCTACAGAGACTTCACTGAAGCTTTCTTT. Translation gives CSVHTYRDFTEAFF.

The chain has TRBV5-1 and TRBJ1-2, with D unclear. CDR3 length equals 15 residues. Germline values: CDR1 SGHRS, CDR2 YFSETQ. The germline V and J ends were trimmed by 0 bases and 4 bases, with 13 bases remaining between them. CDR3 in DNA: TGCGCCAGCAGCTTGGGATATACGGCCCTCTATGGCTACACCTTC. Translation: CASSLGYTALYGYTF.

The chain uses TRBV6-6 and TRBJ1-1; no clear D. Germline CDR1 MNHNY, CDR2 SVGAGI (reference sequence). CDR3 length: 14 residues. The V and J ends lost 0 bases and 8 bases respectively, with 13 bases between them. DNA for the CDR3: TGTGCCAGCAGTTACTCGGCCGGGGAACTCGAAGCTTTCTTT. This sequence encodes CASSYSAGELEAFF.

The chain joins TRBV2 to TRBJ2-1; 8 bases map to TRBD2. Per the germline V gene, CDR1 is SNHLY and CDR2 is FYNNEI. V lost 6 bases to trimming and J lost 7 bases; unmatched junction nucleotides: 8. This CDR3 has 14 residues. CDR3 bases: TGTGCCAGCAGGTCGGAGCGGGAGCGGAATGAGCAGTTCTTC. Translation gives CASRSERERNEQFF.

The J gene is TRBJ2-7, the V gene TRBV4-2, with D possibly matching TRBD1 (5 bases). The V and J ends lost 3 bases and 2 bases respectively, with 14 bases between them. Per germline, CDR1 LGHNA and CDR2 YNFKEQ. The CDR3 is 15 residues long. As DNA, the CDR3 is TGTGCCAGCAGCCAGACAGCACAGGAACCCTACGAGCAGTACTTC. It translates to CASSQTAQEPYEQYF.

CDR3 bases: TGTGCCTGGAGTCAGAGCGGGAGTCTGCCAGATACGCAGTATTTT. Encoded protein: CAWSQSGSLPDTQYF. The gene calls are TRBV30 and TRBJ2-3; 8 bases map to TRBD2. In germline, CDR1 is GTSNPN, CDR2 SVGIG (reference sequence). The CDR3 contains 15 residues. V shed 2 bases and J 4 bases; nucleotides not matched to a gene: 8.

The chain has TRBV15 and TRBJ2-5, with 10 nucleotides matching TRBD1. This CDR3 is built from 13 residues. Trimming removed 5 bases from V and 5 bases from J; junction bases left unmatched: 2. Germline V gene lookup returns CDR1 LNHNV and CDR2 YYDKDF (reference sequence). The CDR3, as DNA: TGTGCCACCAGCTGGGACAGGGGCGAGACCCAGTACTTC. Translating it yields CATSWDRGETQYF.

The V gene is TRBV11-2, the J gene TRBJ2-7; 9 positions agree with TRBD2. Germline CDR1 and CDR2: SGHAT and FQNNGV. This CDR3 spans 14 amino acids. With V trimmed by 0 bases and J by 6 bases, 3 bases remained unmatched. This CDR3 is CASSLDRGRAEQYF. As DNA, the CDR3 is TGTGCCAGCAGCTTAGATCGCGGGAGGGCCGAGCAGTACTTC.

This clone was counted once. Distinct nucleotide sequences in the sample also encode this CDR3. The rearrangement joins TRBV11-2 to TRBJ2-7, with 9 nucleotides matching TRBD1. J was trimmed by 3 bases and V by 3 bases; bases with no gene match: 9. The length of the CDR3 is 16 residues. Germline V gene data show CDR1 as SGHAT and CDR2 as FQNNGV. As DNA, the CDR3 is TGTGCCAGCAGCTTGGCCGGCACAGGGGGCTACTACGAGCAGTACTTC. It codes for CASSLAGTGGYYEQYF.

The CDR3 here is CASSEPGTDNEQFF. DNA of the CDR3: TGTGCCAGCAGTGAACCCGGGACAGACAATGAGCAGTTCTTC. V gene TRBV6-1 combines with J gene TRBJ2-1; 7 bases agree with TRBD1. V was pared by 2 bases and J by 5 bases, with 3 bases of the junction left unmatched. CDR3 length equals 14 residues. The germline CDR1 and CDR2 sequences are MNHNS and SASEGT.

The chain uses TRBV6-1 and TRBJ2-7; D call uncertain. The CDR3 sequence is 14 residues long. V shed 7 bases and J shed 4 bases, with 17 bases lying between them. CDR1 is MNHNS, CDR2 SASEGT, per germline. The CDR3 here is CASTRTQTPYEQYF. The CDR3 nucleotides read TGTGCCAGCACTCGAACACAGACTCCTTACGAGCAGTACTTC.

The J gene is TRBJ1-4, the V gene TRBV5-1; D is possibly TRBD1 (5 bases). This CDR3 is built from 16 residues. The germline CDR1 and CDR2 sequences are SGHRS and YFSETQ. Trimming took off 4 bases at V and 7 bases at J, with 20 bases between the two ends. CDR3 in amino acids: CASSRNIRDGGEKLFF. In nucleotides, the CDR3 is TGCGCCAGCAGCCGGAACATTAGGGACGGAGGTGAAAAACTGTTTTTT.